The TCR beta chain described here comes from a study of cytomegalovirus exposure and HLA in healthy donors. General observations from the study: Among TCR beta chains, those listed as cytomegalovirus-associated numbered over 150.

Trimming left V 6 bases short and J 3 bases short, with 14 bases between. The germline V gene has CDR1 LNHDA and CDR2 SQIVND (reference sequence). The CDR3 consists of 14 residues. This clone was detected many times. What it binds is unknown. 13 Jbeta primers and 60 Vbeta primers were used for the PCR. Clones were read by immunoSEQ multiplex PCR, and TCRdb kept only the in-frame ones, dropping some. The sample consists of about 180,000 clones, 75% to 85% of them appearing once. The chain recombines TRBV19 with TRBJ1-2, with a weak D call TRBD1 (5 bases). The sequenced sample consisted of PBMCs. The source of this sequence is a man between 18 and 35 years old in good health and CMV-seronegative. CDR3 bases: TGTGCCAGTAGCTCAGGAGGGGAGGACTATGGCTACACCTTC. Protein sequence: CASSSGGEDYGYTF. Supplemented by reference TRBV19 and TRBJ1-2, the full variable domain reads DGGITQSPKYLFRKEGQNVTLSCEQNLNHDAMYWYRQDPGQGLRLIYYSQIVNDFQKGDIAEGYSVSREKKESFPLTVTSAQKNPTAFYLCASSSGGEDYGYTFGSGTRLTVV.